The present T cell receptor beta chain was sequenced within a study of T cell repertoires in cytomegalovirus infection. Study context: Recently identified HLA-C-restricted CMV epitopes were among the peptides used. Evidence of both CMV infection and a matching HLA type came from public TCR beta signatures.

V lost 2 bases to trimming and J lost 4 bases, with 6 bases between them. CDR3 length: 13 residues. One entry per CDR3 protein results from TCRdb running MiXCR on the reads. Here the sample spans under 350,000 distinct CDR3 sequences, 20% to 25% being singletons. This clonotype came up a few times. Its antigen is not identified. V is TRBV23-1 and J is TRBJ2-1; D call uncertain. TRBV23-1 is identified as an open reading frame with a role that is uncertain. Source: cultured PBMCs, taken from culture after CMV antigen stimulation. The TCR originated in a human donor in good health (CMV status not recorded). Some clones in this sample may be carry-over from other donors' samples. CDR3 coding DNA: TGCGCCAGCAGTCAAAAACAGTACAATGAGCAGTTCTTC. It specifies CASSQKQYNEQFF.